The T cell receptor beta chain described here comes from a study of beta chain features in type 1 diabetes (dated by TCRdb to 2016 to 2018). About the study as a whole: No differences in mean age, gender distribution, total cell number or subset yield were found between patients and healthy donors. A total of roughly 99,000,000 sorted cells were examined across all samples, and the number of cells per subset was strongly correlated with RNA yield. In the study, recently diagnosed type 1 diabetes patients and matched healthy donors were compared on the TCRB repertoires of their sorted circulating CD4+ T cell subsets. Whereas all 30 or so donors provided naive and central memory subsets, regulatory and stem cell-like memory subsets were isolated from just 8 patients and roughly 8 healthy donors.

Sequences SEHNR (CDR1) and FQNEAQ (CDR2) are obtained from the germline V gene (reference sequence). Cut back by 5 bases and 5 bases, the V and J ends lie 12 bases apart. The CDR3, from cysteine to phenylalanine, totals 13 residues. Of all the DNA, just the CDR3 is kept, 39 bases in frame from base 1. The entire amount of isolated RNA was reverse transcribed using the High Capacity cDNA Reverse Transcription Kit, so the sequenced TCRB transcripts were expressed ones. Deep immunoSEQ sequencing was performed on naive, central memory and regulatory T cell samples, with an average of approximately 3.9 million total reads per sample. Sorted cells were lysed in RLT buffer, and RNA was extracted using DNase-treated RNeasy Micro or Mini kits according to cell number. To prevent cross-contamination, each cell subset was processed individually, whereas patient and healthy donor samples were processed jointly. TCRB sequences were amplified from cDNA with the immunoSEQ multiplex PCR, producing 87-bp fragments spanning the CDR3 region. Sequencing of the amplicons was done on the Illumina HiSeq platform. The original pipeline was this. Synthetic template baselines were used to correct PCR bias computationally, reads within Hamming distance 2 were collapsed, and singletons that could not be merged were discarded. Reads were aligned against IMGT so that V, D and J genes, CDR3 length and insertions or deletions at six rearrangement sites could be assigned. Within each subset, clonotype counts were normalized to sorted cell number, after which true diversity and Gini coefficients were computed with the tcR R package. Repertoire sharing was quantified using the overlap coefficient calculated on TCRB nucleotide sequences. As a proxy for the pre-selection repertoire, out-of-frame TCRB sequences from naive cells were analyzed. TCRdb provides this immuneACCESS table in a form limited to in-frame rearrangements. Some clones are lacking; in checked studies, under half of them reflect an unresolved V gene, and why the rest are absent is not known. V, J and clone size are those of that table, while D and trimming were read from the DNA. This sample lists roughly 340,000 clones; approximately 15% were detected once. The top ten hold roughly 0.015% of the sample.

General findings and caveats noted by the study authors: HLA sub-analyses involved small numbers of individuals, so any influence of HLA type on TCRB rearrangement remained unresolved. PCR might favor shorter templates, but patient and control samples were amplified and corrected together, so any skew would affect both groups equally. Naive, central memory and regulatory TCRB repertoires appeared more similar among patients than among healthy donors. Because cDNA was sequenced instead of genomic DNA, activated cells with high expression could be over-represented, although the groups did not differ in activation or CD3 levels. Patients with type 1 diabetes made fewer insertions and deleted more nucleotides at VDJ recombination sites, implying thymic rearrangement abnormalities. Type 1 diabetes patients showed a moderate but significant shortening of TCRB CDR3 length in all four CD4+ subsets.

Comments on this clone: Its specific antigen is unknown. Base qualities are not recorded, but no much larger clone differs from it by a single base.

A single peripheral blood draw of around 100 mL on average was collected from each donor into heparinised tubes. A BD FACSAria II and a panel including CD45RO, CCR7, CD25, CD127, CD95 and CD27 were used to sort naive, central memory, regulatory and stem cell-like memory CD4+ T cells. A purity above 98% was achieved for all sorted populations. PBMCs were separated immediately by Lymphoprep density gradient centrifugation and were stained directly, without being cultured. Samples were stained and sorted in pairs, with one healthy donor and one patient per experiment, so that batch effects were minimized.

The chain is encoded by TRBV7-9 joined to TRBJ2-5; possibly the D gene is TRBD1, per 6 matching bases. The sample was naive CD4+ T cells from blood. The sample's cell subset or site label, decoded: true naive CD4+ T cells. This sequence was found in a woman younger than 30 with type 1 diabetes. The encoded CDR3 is CASSPTGIETQYF. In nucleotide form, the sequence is TGTGCCAGCAGCCCAACAGGGATCGAGACCCAGTACTTC.